Shown below are 28 T cell receptor beta chains from a single sample sequenced in a study of regulatory T cells in long-lasting Graves disease. Arm-PCR of CDR3 regions and iRepertoire HTBI primers were used to build TCR beta libraries. MiXCR, run by TCRdb on the multiplex PCR reads, gives a single entry per CDR3 protein. The profile covers about 360,000 distinct CDR3 sequences, with around 15% appearing a single time and around 20% taken by the ten largest. Time point of the sample: newly diagnosed GD, antithyroid drugs for less than 3 months. With RNA extracted from PBMCs as input, the TCR library was made. This same sample was also taken into another study, of T cells in Graves' hyperthyroidism and ophthalmopathy.

This sample comprised peripheral blood mononuclear cells (PBMCs), obtained at new diagnosis, from a patient treated with antithyroid drugs. These receptors were obtained from a young woman with Graves disease.

In its sample, this clonotype was seen many times. This chain joins TRBV2 and TRBJ2-7; the D is unclear. The V gene's germline CDR1 is SNHLY and CDR2 FYNNEI. The CDR3 consists of 11 residues. Trimming pared 5 bases from V and 4 bases from J, leaving 6 bases between. DNA for the CDR3: TGTGCCAGCAGTTGGAATTACGAGCAGTACTTC. Amino acid sequence: CASSWNYEQYF. Looking up the rest from reference TRBV2 and TRBJ2-7 gives the full variable domain: EPEVTQTPSHQVTQMGQEVILRCVPISNHLYFYWYRQILGQKVEFLVSFYNNEISEKSEIFDDQFSVERPDGSNFTLKIRSTKLEDSAMYFCASSWNYEQYFGPGTRLTVT.

This chain connects TRBV19 to TRBJ2-2, with 14 bases that match TRBD2. The ends lost 6 bases at V and 2 bases at J; junction bases unmatched: 8. CDR1 is LNHDA, CDR2 SQIVND, per germline (reference sequence). There are 18 residues in the CDR3. The CDR3 spells CASRQGLAGVINTGELFF. The CDR3 region has the DNA TGTGCCAGTAGGCAGGGACTAGCGGGAGTGATTAACACCGGGGAGCTGTTTTTT. The full variable domain, rest sourced from reference TRBV19 and TRBJ2-2, is DGGITQSPKYLFRKEGQNVTLSCEQNLNHDAMYWYRQDPGQGLRLIYYSQIVNDFQKGDIAEGYSVSREKKESFPLTVTSAQKNPTAFYLCASRQGLAGVINTGELFFGEGSRLTVL.

This clonotype occurred many times. V is TRBV6-1 and J is TRBJ2-5, with D possibly TRBD2 on 6 matching bases. This CDR3 spans 16 amino acids. Germline CDR1 MNHNS, CDR2 SASEGT. Trimming stripped 4 bases from V and 2 bases from J, with 17 bases between. CDR3 loop: CASSVTGLPPQETQYF. CDR3 sequence (DNA): TGTGCCAGCAGTGTCACGGGACTCCCCCCTCAAGAGACCCAGTACTTC.

CDR3 residues: CASSQAGAHEAFF. In nucleotides, the CDR3 is TGTGCCAGCAGCCAAGCGGGGGCGCATGAAGCTTTCTTT. This chain uses TRBV3-1 with TRBJ1-1; tentatively, D is TRBD1 (6 bases). Trimming left V 1 base short and J 7 bases short, with 10 bases between. Looked up from germline, CDR1 is LGHDT and CDR2 is YNNKEL (reference sequence). The CDR3 has 13 amino acids.

Concerning this clonotype: This could be a read error, since a much larger clone is one nucleotide away. V is TRBV3-1 and J is TRBJ2-1; a possible D gene is TRBD2 (6 bases). The CDR3 spans 14 residues. Germline-derived CDR1 and CDR2 are LGHDT and YNNKEL (reference sequence). DNA for the CDR3: TGTGCCAGCAGCCAAGGACTAGAGAACAATGGGCAGTTCTTC. Encoded protein: CASSQGLENNGQFF.

In this sample, this clonotype turned up many times. The rearrangement joins TRBV19 to TRBJ1-1; D is undetermined. V was cut by 3 bases and J by 5 bases, with 13 bases left in between. The CDR3 consists of 14 residues. Germline values: CDR1 LNHDA, CDR2 SQIVND (reference sequence). The CDR3 nucleotides are TGTGCCAGTAGTATCCCGGCGCGAGGGACTGAAGCTTTCTTT. Encoded protein: CASSIPARGTEAFF.

This clonotype was detected only a few times. The chain is built from TRBV5-1 and TRBJ1-4; TRBD1 might be the D (6 bases). The CDR3 has 16 residues. The V end lost 4 bases, the J end lost 6 bases, and 19 bases lay between the germline ends. Germline V gene sequence: CDR1 SGHRS, CDR2 YFSETQ. The CDR3 here is CASSMPITGTHEKLFF. CDR3 sequence (DNA): TGCGCCAGCAGCATGCCAATTACCGGGACACATGAAAAACTGTTTTTT.

Ten or more counts support this clonotype. The chain employs TRBV3-1 and TRBJ2-1; D may be TRBD2 (6 bases). With 3 bases removed from V and 2 bases from J, the gap between germline ends came to 14 bases. CDR3 length: 16 residues. The germline gives CDR1 LGHDT, CDR2 YNNKEL (reference sequence). Here the CDR3 reads CASSHHGGGAYNEQFF. CDR3 DNA: TGTGCCAGCAGCCACCACGGAGGAGGGGCCTACAATGAGCAGTTCTTC.

J is TRBJ2-1 and V is TRBV5-1, with TRBD2 identical over 12 bases. V gave up 4 bases and J gave up 8 bases; unmatched junction bases: 13. The germline V gene has CDR1 SGHRS and CDR2 YFSETQ. The CDR3 contains 17 residues. The CDR3 region has the DNA TGCGCCAGCAGCGCGGGACTAGCGGGTAATGTGGGACATGAGCAGTTCTTC. This gives the protein CASSAGLAGNVGHEQFF.

This clonotype was recorded many times. The rearrangement links TRBV2 to TRBJ2-3; D not certain. The CDR3 runs to 15 residues. CDR1 and CDR2 (germline): SNHLY, FYNNEI. Trimming cost V 3 bases and J 0 bases, with 10 bases left between them. The CDR3 DNA follows: TGTGCCAGCAGTGACAGGTTGGGTAGCACAGATACGCAGTATTTT. It yields the protein CASSDRLGSTDTQYF.

This clonotype has just a few counts. The rearrangement joins TRBV5-1 to TRBJ2-2; possibly TRBD2 for D (7 bases). V gave up 4 bases and J gave up 3 bases, with 10 bases separating them. CDR3 size: 14 residues. Germline CDR1 SGHRS, CDR2 YFSETQ. CDR3 in DNA: TGCGCCAGCAGCGGCGGGGGCGACACCGGGGAGCTGTTTTTT. Amino acid sequence: CASSGGGDTGELFF.

The CDR3 DNA is TGTGCCAGCTCTGCCCCCCTAGGTAGCACAGATACGCAGTATTTT. This encodes CASSAPLGSTDTQYF. This chain connects TRBV27 to TRBJ2-3; D not certain. The CDR3 is made up of 15 amino acids. Germline lookup yields CDR1 MNHEY and CDR2 SMNVEV (reference sequence). Trimming shortened V by 8 bases and J by 0 bases, and 15 bases separated the two germline ends.

This clonotype showed up many times. The chain combines TRBV28 with TRBJ1-2; no clear D. CDR3 length: 13 amino acids. V was pared by 2 bases and J by 8 bases, with 12 bases between. CDR1 MDHEN and CDR2 SYDVKM come from the germline V gene. CDR3 in amino acids: CASSLRGLDGYTF. CDR3 in DNA: TGTGCCAGCAGTTTACGGGGTTTGGACGGCTACACCTTC.

This clonotype was found many times. The rearrangement links TRBV24-1 to TRBJ2-7, with 8 bases fitting TRBD1. Germline CDR1 reads KGHDR; CDR2 reads SFDVKD. Trimming at V came to 5 bases and at J to 0 bases, leaving 11 bases not matched to a gene. The CDR3 has 17 amino acids. DNA of the CDR3: TGTGCCACCAGTGCATCTACGATCGGACAGGGCTCCTACGAGCAGTACTTC. Translating it yields CATSASTIGQGSYEQYF.

J is TRBJ2-7 and V is TRBV9, with 8 bases matching TRBD2. The V and J ends lost 0 bases and 1 base, in that order; junction bases with no gene match: 6. The CDR3 has 16 residues. Germline V gives CDR1 SGDLS, CDR2 YYNGEE. CDR3 sequence (DNA): TGTGCCAGCAGCGTAGCGGGAGGGCCGTGGTCCTACGAGCAGTACTTC. Its protein product is CASSVAGGPWSYEQYF.

This clonotype was observed a few times. V usage is TRBV19 and J usage is TRBJ2-3; maybe TRBD2 (5 bases). Germline V CDR1 and CDR2: LNHDA, SQIVND (reference sequence). Trimming pared 7 bases from V and 2 bases from J, leaving 13 bases between. This CDR3 region has 14 residues. The CDR3 coding sequence is TGTGCCAGTATGGTAGCGAGAATCACAGATACGCAGTATTTT. Its translation: CASMVARITDTQYF.

This clonotype was counted at least ten times. V usage is TRBV4-2 and J usage is TRBJ2-7; tentative D call: TRBD1 (6 bases). CDR3 size: 13 residues. V shed 0 bases and J shed 6 bases, with 9 bases lying between them. Germline V gene sequence: CDR1 LGHNA, CDR2 YNFKEQ. This CDR3 reads CASSQDRGTEQYF. CDR3 in DNA: TGTGCCAGCAGCCAAGACAGGGGTACCGAGCAGTACTTC.

This clonotype was seen a few times. V usage is TRBV18 and J usage is TRBJ2-2, with a tentative D call TRBD1 (5 bases). V was trimmed by 5 bases and J by 3 bases, leaving 10 bases between them. The germline V gene has CDR1 KGHSH and CDR2 LQKENI. The CDR3 runs to 14 residues. This CDR3 reads CASSKDTYTGELFF. The CDR3 DNA follows: TGTGCCAGCTCAAAGGACACCTACACCGGGGAGCTGTTTTTT.

The chain employs TRBV20-1 and TRBJ2-1, with 9 nucleotides matching TRBD2. CDR1 is DFQATT and CDR2 is SNEGSKA in the germline V gene (reference sequence). The CDR3 runs 17 residues. V lost 0 bases and J lost 0; bases outside the gene matches: 6. The CDR3: CSARDKREAGSYNEQFF. In DNA, the CDR3 is TGCAGTGCTAGAGATAAGCGGGAGGCCGGCTCCTACAATGAGCAGTTCTTC.

In its sample, this clonotype was seen many times. V gene TRBV28 combines with J gene TRBJ2-6; D gene unclear. The CDR3 runs to 16 residues. Germline CDR1 and CDR2: MDHEN and SYDVKM. Trimming took off 4 bases at V and 1 base at J, with 11 bases between the two ends. The CDR3, as DNA: TGTGCCAGCAGTTCTCCTCACGGGTCTGGGGCCAACGTCCTGACTTTC. Protein sequence: CASSSPHGSGANVLTF.

Remarks on this clonotype: A read error is possible here, since a much larger clone lies one base away. The chain is built from TRBV11-1 and TRBJ2-6; 9 bases map to TRBD2. CDR1 is SGHAT and CDR2 is FQDESV in the germline V gene (reference sequence). CDR3 length: 17 amino acids. The CDR3 spells CASSLAGTSSGANVRTF. The CDR3 DNA sequence: TGTGCCAGCAGCTTAGCGGGGACTAGCTCTGGGGCCAACGTCCGGACTTTC.

The V gene is TRBV15, the J gene TRBJ1-2; the match to TRBD1 covers 9 bases. V lost 1 base, J lost 2 bases, and 2 bases stayed unmatched. The CDR3 has 15 amino acids. CDR1 and CDR2 (germline): LNHNV, YYDKDF (reference sequence). The CDR3 coding sequence is TGTGCCACCAGCAGAGCCGGGACAGGGAACTATGGCTACACCTTC. This translates into CATSRAGTGNYGYTF.

At least ten counts were recorded for this clonotype. V gene TRBV14 combines with J gene TRBJ1-4; D is unclear. This CDR3 has 16 residues. Germline-derived CDR1 and CDR2 are SGHDN and FVKESK. The V end was cut by 2 bases, the J end by 5 bases, with 15 bases between. The CDR3 DNA follows: TGTGCCAGCAGCCAATCCCGACAAGGCTACAATGAAAAACTGTTTTTT. Its protein product is CASSQSRQGYNEKLFF.

This clonotype was seen many times. The rearrangement joins TRBV11-2 to TRBJ2-1, with D possibly TRBD2 on 6 matching bases. From germline, CDR1 is SGHAT and CDR2 FQNNGV. The CDR3 runs to 19 residues. V lost 5 bases and J 0 bases, leaving 23 bases between the germline ends. The CDR3 region is CASSLSRDWSMSSYNEQFF. The CDR3 DNA reads TGTGCCAGCAGCCTAAGCCGGGACTGGAGTATGAGCTCCTACAATGAGCAGTTCTTC.

This clonotype was seen only a few times. This rearrangement joins TRBV9 to TRBJ2-2, with TRBD2 as a possible D gene (5 bases). The CDR3 spans 11 residues. Germline values: CDR1 SGDLS, CDR2 YYNGEE. Between the trimmed V and J ends, which lost 9 bases and 6 bases, there was a span of 9 bases. The CDR3 DNA sequence: TGTGCCACTGGGAGACCCGGGGAGCTGTTTTTT. Translation gives CATGRPGELFF. Full variable domain (outside the CDR3, taken from reference TRBV9 and TRBJ2-2): DSGVTQTPKHLITATGQRVTLRCSPRSGDLSVYWYQQSLDQGLQFLIQYYNGEERAKGNILERFSAQQFPDLHSELNLSSLELGDSALYFCATGRPGELFFGEGSRLTVL.

The V and J genes are TRBV19 and TRBJ1-5; no definite D call. The CDR3 sequence is 12 residues long. V was cut by 3 bases and J by 5 bases, with 5 bases left in between. Per the germline V gene, CDR1 is LNHDA and CDR2 is SQIVND (reference sequence). CDR3 sequence reads: CASSMLDQPQHF. CDR3 DNA sequence: TGTGCCAGTAGTATGTTGGATCAGCCCCAGCATTTT. The full variable domain, with the rest looked up from reference TRBV19 and TRBJ1-5, is DGGITQSPKYLFRKEGQNVTLSCEQNLNHDAMYWYRQDPGQGLRLIYYSQIVNDFQKGDIAEGYSVSREKKESFPLTVTSAQKNPTAFYLCASSMLDQPQHFGDGTRLSIL.

This clonotype was seen ten or more times. V is TRBV3-1 and J is TRBJ1-1; D gene uncertain. The germline CDR1 and CDR2 sequences are LGHDT and YNNKEL (reference sequence). The germline V and J ends were trimmed by 4 bases and 1 base, with 10 bases remaining between them. The CDR3 extends over 14 amino acids. The chain's CDR3 is CASSPRHQNTEAFF. In DNA form, the CDR3 reads TGTGCCAGCAGCCCCAGACACCAGAACACTGAAGCTTTCTTT.

This clonotype was seen more than once but under ten times. The rearrangement links TRBV28 to TRBJ2-5; D possibly uses TRBD1 or TRBD2 (6 bases each). This CDR3 comprises 15 residues. Germline V gene lookup returns CDR1 MDHEN and CDR2 SYDVKM. V shed 5 bases and J shed 4 bases, with 17 bases lying between them. The CDR3 nucleotides read TGTGCCAGCAGTCATTATCGGGGGCAAGGAGAGACCCAGTACTTC. Translated: CASSHYRGQGETQYF. Together with reference TRBV28 and TRBJ2-5, the CDR3 gives the full variable domain: DVKVTQSSRYLVKRTGEKVFLECVQDMDHENMFWYRQDPGLGLRLIYFSYDVKMKEKGDIPEGYSVSREKKERFSLILESASTNQTSMYLCASSHYRGQGETQYFGPGTRLLVL.